The rows below give T cell receptor beta chains drawn from one sample of a study of response to subunit inactivated influenza vaccine. One entry per CDR3 protein, called by TCRdb with MiXCR from the RT-PCR reads. This table holds under 500,000 distinct CDR3 sequences, roughly 9.7% found once. This material consisted of PBMCs from blood, taken roughly 46 days after vaccination. Every receptor here comes from a man between 50 and 59 years old who received an inactivated influenza vaccine. CDR3s include the opening cysteine and the closing phenylalanine or tryptophan. The D gene is left open where the match is weak. The size entry is marked missing in some rows and otherwise reads once, few, many or a size class.

clone size: many; V gene: TRBV10-3; D gene: NA; J gene: TRBJ1-2; CDR3 DNA: TGTGCCATCAGTGAGCTTAACTATGGCTACACCTTC; CDR3 protein: CAISELNYGYTF
clone size: NA; V gene: TRBV5-1; D gene: TRBD2; J gene: TRBJ2-1; CDR3 DNA: TGCGCCAGCAGCTTGGCAAGCGGGGGGACCTACAATGAGCAGTTCTTC; CDR3 protein: CASSLASGGTYNEQFF
clone size: many; V gene: TRBV6-1; D gene: TRBD2; J gene: TRBJ2-7; CDR3 DNA: TGTGCCAGCAGGCCACGAAGACGGACTAGCGGGTTGAGCTCCTACGAGCAGTACTTC; CDR3 protein: CASRPRRRTSGLSSYEQYF
clone size: NA; V gene: TRBV6-5; D gene: NA; J gene: TRBJ2-7; CDR3 DNA: TGTGCCAGCAGTTACAAGGCCTCCTACGAGCAGTACTTC; CDR3 protein: CASSYKASYEQYF
clone size: many; V gene: TRBV6-2/TRBV6-3; D gene: NA; J gene: TRBJ2-7; CDR3 DNA: TGTGCCAGCAGTTACTACAGGGACTACGAGCAGTACTTC; CDR3 protein: CASSYYRDYEQYF
clone size: few; V gene: TRBV7-2; D gene: NA; J gene: TRBJ2-5; CDR3 DNA: TGTGCCAGCAGCTGGAAGGCCAGCCAAGAGACCCAGTACTTC; CDR3 protein: CASSWKASQETQYF
clone size: NA; V gene: TRBV27; D gene: NA; J gene: TRBJ1-6; CDR3 DNA: TGTGCCAGCAGTTCCGGGATTACTTATAATTCACCCCTCCACTTT; CDR3 protein: CASSSGITYNSPLHF
clone size: NA; V gene: TRBV9; D gene: TRBD2; J gene: TRBJ2-1; CDR3 DNA: TGTGCCAGCAGCGGACGGGGACTAGCGGGGGAATGGCCGTTCTTC; CDR3 protein: CASSGRGLAGEWPFF
clone size: few; V gene: TRBV7-9; D gene: TRBD1; J gene: TRBJ2-7; CDR3 DNA: TGTGCCAGCAGCCCAACAGGGGCCAGGGGGTACTTC; CDR3 protein: CASSPTGARGYF
clone size: few; V gene: TRBV29-1; D gene: NA; J gene: TRBJ2-3; CDR3 DNA: TGCAGCGTTTCCACAGGGTATGGCACAGATACGCAGTATTTT; CDR3 protein: CSVSTGYGTDTQYF
clone size: few; V gene: TRBV3-1; D gene: NA; J gene: TRBJ1-2; CDR3 DNA: TGTGCCAGCAGCCAGGACAGTTGGCGTTTCGGGGGCTACACCTTC; CDR3 protein: CASSQDSWRFGGYTF
clone size: NA; V gene: TRBV20-1; D gene: NA; J gene: TRBJ1-5; CDR3 DNA: TGCAGTGCTAGAGATTCGGGGGCGGGGAGTAGTTTTCAGCCCCAGCATTTT; CDR3 protein: CSARDSGAGSSFQPQHF
clone size: few; V gene: TRBV7-6; D gene: NA; J gene: TRBJ2-5; CDR3 DNA: TGTGCCAGCAGCTTTTCTCCTTCAGCTGGGGAGACCCAGTACTTC; CDR3 protein: CASSFSPSAGETQYF
clone size: many; V gene: TRBV28; D gene: NA; J gene: TRBJ2-7; CDR3 DNA: TGTGCCAGGAACTTGGGCGTAGTTAAGCTCCGAGTGGAGTACTTC; CDR3 protein: CARNLGVVKLRVEYF
clone size: few; V gene: TRBV5-1; D gene: TRBD1; J gene: TRBJ2-7; CDR3 DNA: TGCGCCAGCAGCCACCGGGACAGGGCCTACGAGCAGTACTTC; CDR3 protein: CASSHRDRAYEQYF
clone size: NA; V gene: TRBV7-2; D gene: TRBD2; J gene: TRBJ2-1; CDR3 DNA: TGTGCCAGCAGCCCCAGGGCTAGCGGGGGGAGGCATGAGCAGTTCTTC; CDR3 protein: CASSPRASGGRHEQFF
clone size: many; V gene: TRBV7-8; D gene: NA; J gene: TRBJ2-3; CDR3 DNA: TGTGCCAGCAGCTTAGGGCTGATCACAGATACGCAGTATTTT; CDR3 protein: CASSLGLITDTQYF
clone size: few; V gene: TRBV27; D gene: NA; J gene: TRBJ2-3; CDR3 DNA: TGTGCCAGCAGTTTTAACTTCGCCGAGCAATATCGCACAGATACGCAGTATTTT; CDR3 protein: CASSFNFAEQYRTDTQYF
clone size: many; V gene: TRBV10-3; D gene: TRBD1; J gene: TRBJ2-5; CDR3 DNA: TGTGCCATCAGGGGACAGGGGGCCACAGAGACCCAGTACTTC; CDR3 protein: CAIRGQGATETQYF
clone size: few; V gene: TRBV16; D gene: NA; J gene: TRBJ2-1; CDR3 DNA: TGTGCCAGCAGCCAATCGAGGGGGGGAAATGAGCAGTTCTTC; CDR3 protein: CASSQSRGGNEQFF
clone size: few; V gene: TRBV28; D gene: NA; J gene: TRBJ2-7; CDR3 DNA: TGTGCCAGCAGTTTAGAGCTAGTCTACGAGCAGTACTTC; CDR3 protein: CASSLELVYEQYF
clone size: few; V gene: TRBV7-9; D gene: NA; J gene: TRBJ2-2; CDR3 DNA: TGTGCCAGTCAACACCTTGAATGGGTGGCCGGGGAGCTGTTTTTT; CDR3 protein: CASQHLEWVAGELFF
clone size: NA; V gene: TRBV5-1; D gene: NA; J gene: TRBJ1-4; CDR3 DNA: TGCGCCAGCAGCTCGGACGTCTTTAATGAAAAACTGTTTTTT; CDR3 protein: CASSSDVFNEKLFF
clone size: NA; V gene: TRBV6-2/TRBV6-3; D gene: NA; J gene: TRBJ2-7; CDR3 DNA: TGTGCCAGCAGTCTACTAGCAAACTACTACGAGCAGTACTTC; CDR3 protein: CASSLLANYYEQYF
clone size: few; V gene: TRBV2; D gene: TRBD1; J gene: TRBJ1-2; CDR3 DNA: TGTGCCAGCAGTGTGGGACAGGGGGGTCTCAATCGCTATGGCTACACCTTC; CDR3 protein: CASSVGQGGLNRYGYTF
clone size: few; V gene: TRBV9; D gene: NA; J gene: TRBJ1-5; CDR3 DNA: TGTGCCAGCAGCGTAGGAGGGGGAGGACCGCCCCAGCATTTT; CDR3 protein: CASSVGGGGPPQHF
clone size: few; V gene: TRBV6-1; D gene: NA; J gene: TRBJ2-1; CDR3 DNA: TGTGCCAGCAGTCGTCGGGGGCACACCCTTAAGGGGCACAATGAGCAGTTCTTC; CDR3 protein: CASSRRGHTLKGHNEQFF
clone size: few; V gene: TRBV24-1; D gene: NA; J gene: TRBJ2-2; CDR3 DNA: TGTGCCACCAGTGAGGACAGCACCGGGGAGCTGTTTTTT; CDR3 protein: CATSEDSTGELFF
clone size: many; V gene: TRBV3-1; D gene: NA; J gene: TRBJ2-1; CDR3 DNA: TGTGCCAGCAGCCAAGGGCGGGACTTGGAGTTCTTC; CDR3 protein: CASSQGRDLEFF
clone size: many; V gene: TRBV12-3/TRBV12-4; D gene: NA; J gene: TRBJ2-3; CDR3 DNA: TGTGCCAGCACCGAGGGGTTGCCGAGGACAGATACGCAGTATTTT; CDR3 protein: CASTEGLPRTDTQYF
clone size: many; V gene: TRBV10-3; D gene: TRBD2; J gene: TRBJ2-7; CDR3 DNA: TGTGCCATCAGTCGGACTAGCCAATACGAGCAGTACTTC; CDR3 protein: CAISRTSQYEQYF
clone size: NA; V gene: TRBV28; D gene: NA; J gene: TRBJ2-7; CDR3 DNA: TGTGCCAGCAGTCCCTCGGGGGCCTACGAGCAGTACTTC; CDR3 protein: CASSPSGAYEQYF
clone size: many; V gene: TRBV20-1; D gene: TRBD2; J gene: TRBJ2-1; CDR3 DNA: TGCAGTGCTAGAGTTTCTAGCGGGGGAGCCGGCCCCAATGAGCAGTTCTTC; CDR3 protein: CSARVSSGGAGPNEQFF
clone size: NA; V gene: TRBV28; D gene: TRBD1; J gene: TRBJ1-1; CDR3 DNA: TGTGCCAGCAGTTTAGCAGGGGGCCGTGCGGTCACTGAAGCTTTCTTT; CDR3 protein: CASSLAGGRAVTEAFF
clone size: few; V gene: TRBV20-1; D gene: TRBD2; J gene: TRBJ2-5; CDR3 DNA: TGCAGCCCACGCGGGGGGCGCCTGGAGACCCAGTACTTC; CDR3 protein: CSPRGGRLETQYF
clone size: NA; V gene: TRBV2; D gene: NA; J gene: TRBJ2-2; CDR3 DNA: TGTGCCAGCAAGGAGATGACGAACACCGGGGAGCTGTTTTTT; CDR3 protein: CASKEMTNTGELFF
clone size: many; V gene: TRBV5-1; D gene: TRBD1; J gene: TRBJ1-1; CDR3 DNA: TGCGCCAGCAGCAGGACAGGGGAGAACACTGAAGCTTTCTTT; CDR3 protein: CASSRTGENTEAFF
clone size: few; V gene: TRBV29-1; D gene: TRBD2; J gene: TRBJ2-4; CDR3 DNA: TGCAGCGTCCGGCGGGGGGGCCGGTTAAACATTCAGTACTTC; CDR3 protein: CSVRRGGRLNIQYF
clone size: NA; V gene: TRBV6-2/TRBV6-3; D gene: NA; J gene: TRBJ2-5; CDR3 DNA: TGTGCCGGTGTTCAGGGCGGTGTCGGAGAGACCCAGTACTTC; CDR3 protein: CAGVQGGVGETQYF
clone size: many; V gene: TRBV20-1; D gene: NA; J gene: TRBJ1-1; CDR3 DNA: TGCCGGGTCGGTACCTCGAACACTGAAGCTTTCTTT; CDR3 protein: CRVGTSNTEAFF
clone size: many; V gene: TRBV20-1; D gene: NA; J gene: TRBJ2-1; CDR3 DNA: TGCAGTGCCATCAATACAGGGTATGCTGAGCAGTTCTTC; CDR3 protein: CSAINTGYAEQFF
clone size: many; V gene: TRBV7-9; D gene: NA; J gene: TRBJ2-5; CDR3 DNA: TGTGCCAGCAGCTACCTGACGGAGACCCAGTACTTC; CDR3 protein: CASSYLTETQYF
clone size: NA; V gene: TRBV4-1; D gene: TRBD2; J gene: TRBJ2-1; CDR3 DNA: TGCGCCAGCAGCCAAGATCCGGGGGGGCAACTTGAGCAGTTCTTC; CDR3 protein: CASSQDPGGQLEQFF
clone size: NA; V gene: TRBV7-2; D gene: NA; J gene: TRBJ1-2; CDR3 DNA: TGTGCCAGTTCTCTACGATCCCTAAAGGGAGACGGCTACACCTTC; CDR3 protein: CASSLRSLKGDGYTF
clone size: many; V gene: TRBV12-3/TRBV12-4; D gene: TRBD2; J gene: TRBJ2-2; CDR3 DNA: TGTGCCAGCAGTTTAGTGGGAGGGCCGCCCGGGGAGCTGTTTTTT; CDR3 protein: CASSLVGGPPGELFF